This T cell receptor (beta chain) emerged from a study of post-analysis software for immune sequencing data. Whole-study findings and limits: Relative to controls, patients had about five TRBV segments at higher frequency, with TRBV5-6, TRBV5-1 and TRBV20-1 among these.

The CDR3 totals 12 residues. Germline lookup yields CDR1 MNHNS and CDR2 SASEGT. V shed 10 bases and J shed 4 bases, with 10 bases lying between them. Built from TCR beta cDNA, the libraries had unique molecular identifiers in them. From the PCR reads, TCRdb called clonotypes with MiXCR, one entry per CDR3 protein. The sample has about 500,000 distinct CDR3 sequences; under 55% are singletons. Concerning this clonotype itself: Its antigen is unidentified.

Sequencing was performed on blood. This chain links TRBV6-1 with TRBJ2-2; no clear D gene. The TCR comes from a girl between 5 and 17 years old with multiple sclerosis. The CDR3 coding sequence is TGTGCCATCACCCCCGGCACCGGGGAGCTGTTTTTT. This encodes CAITPGTGELFF.